The 30 T cell receptor beta chains given below trace back to one sample, sequenced in a study of blood T cell repertoires in COVID-19. The assay was immunoSEQ multiplex PCR, and TCRdb's table has in-frame clones only and misses some. The table records 350,000 to 400,000 clones, approximately 89% of them present only once. Specimen: PBMCs or T cells enriched from blood (not recorded which). Source of these receptors: a woman between 40 and 50 years old who had been exposed to COVID-19.

The V gene is TRBV2, the J gene TRBJ2-7; 11 bases fit TRBD2. Trimming removed 6 bases from V and 0 bases from J; junction bases left unmatched: 10. CDR1 and CDR2 from the germline V gene are SNHLY and FYNNEI. This CDR3 region has 17 residues. CDR3 amino acids: CASSPGASGGSSYEQYF. The CDR3 DNA reads TGTGCCAGCAGCCCCGGGGCTAGCGGGGGGAGCTCCTACGAGCAGTACTTC.

The chain uses TRBV6-5 and TRBJ1-6; TRBD1 agrees at 11 bases. The junction had 3 bases not matched to a gene; V was cut back by 0 bases and J by 11 bases. Germline CDR1 MNHEY, CDR2 SVGAGI. The CDR3 consists of 15 residues. The CDR3: CASSYSGTGGPPLHF. CDR3 bases: TGTGCCAGCAGTTACTCGGGGACAGGGGGGCCACCCCTCCACTTT.

The chain uses TRBV7-3 and TRBJ1-2; 8 bases match TRBD1. From germline, CDR1 is SGHTA and CDR2 FQGTGA. The CDR3 contains 13 residues. V shed 5 bases, J shed 8 bases, and the junction held 7 bases outside the gene matches. The CDR3: CASSPDRGRGYTF. CDR3 sequence (DNA): TGTGCCAGCAGCCCCGACAGGGGAAGGGGCTACACCTTC.

This rearrangement joins TRBV5-1 to TRBJ2-5; 7 bases agree with TRBD2. The germline V gene encodes CDR1 SGHRS and CDR2 YFSETQ. The CDR3 extends over 14 amino acids. V lost 5 bases, J lost 4 bases, and 8 bases stayed unmatched. CDR3 sequence (DNA): TGCGCCAGCAGATTCGGGCCGGGAGGAGAGACCCAGTACTTC. Translation: CASRFGPGGETQYF.

This clone appeared a single time. This chain connects TRBV27 to TRBJ2-2; the match to TRBD2 covers 10 bases. V lost 4 bases, J lost 5 bases, and 7 bases stayed unmatched. CDR3 length: 16 amino acids. The germline gives CDR1 MNHEY, CDR2 SMNVEV (reference sequence). The chain's CDR3 is CASSSPSGGGTGELFF. CDR3 nucleotides: TGTGCCAGCAGTTCCCCTAGCGGGGGAGGGACCGGGGAGCTGTTTTTT.

The genes are TRBV27 and TRBJ2-7; 8 nucleotides align to TRBD2. Germline CDR1 and CDR2: MNHEY and SMNVEV (reference sequence). The CDR3 consists of 13 residues. V was pared by 5 bases and J by 8 bases, with 8 bases of the junction left unmatched. The CDR3 DNA follows: TGTGCCAGCAGTCGGGGGGGAATCTTCAAGCAGTACTTC. Translating it yields CASSRGGIFKQYF.

Concerning this clone: Other DNA variants within this sample encode the same CDR3. The rearrangement joins TRBV27 to TRBJ2-5, with 7 bases aligning to TRBD2. This CDR3 has 14 amino acids. V was pared by 5 bases and J by 4 bases, with 7 bases of the junction left unmatched. Per the germline V gene, CDR1 is MNHEY and CDR2 is SMNVEV (reference sequence). CDR3 coding DNA: TGTGCCAGCAGTCTATTGGGGGGGGGAGAGACCCAGTACTTC. It codes for CASSLLGGGETQYF.

The chain uses TRBV24-1 and TRBJ1-5, with TRBD1 as a possible D gene (5 bases). Germline CDR1 and CDR2: KGHDR and SFDVKD. The CDR3 sequence is 19 residues long. V was trimmed by 12 bases and J by 0 bases, leaving 29 bases between them. The CDR3 sequence is CAGGGGGRYWAYSNQPQHF. DNA of the CDR3: TGTGCCGGCGGGGGGGGTGGAAGGTATTGGGCCTATAGCAATCAGCCCCAGCATTTT.

The CDR3 region has the DNA TGTGCCAGCAGTCCCGAGTATGGAGCCACCGGAAGAGTGGATACGCAGTATTTT. Protein: CASSPEYGATGRVDTQYF. The chain links TRBV2 to TRBJ2-3; D ambiguous. Trimming took off 5 bases at V and 6 bases at J, with 27 bases between the two ends. The CDR3 extends over 18 amino acids. CDR1 SNHLY and CDR2 FYNNEI come from the germline V gene.

This chain links TRBV6-5 with TRBJ1-4; D gene ambiguous. V lost 7 bases to trimming and J lost 8 bases, with 8 bases between them. The V gene's germline CDR1 is MNHEY and CDR2 SVGAGI. This CDR3 contains 11 residues. The CDR3 loop is CASILREKLFF. The CDR3 region has the DNA TGTGCCAGCATCCTGCGCGAAAAACTGTTTTTT.

This clone appeared once. The chain employs TRBV15 and TRBJ1-5; no definite D call. Deletions cut 3 bases from V and 0 bases from J, with 6 bases between. The CDR3 is made up of 14 amino acids. Per the germline V gene, CDR1 is LNHNV and CDR2 is YYDKDF (reference sequence). CDR3 sequence reads: CATSSTYSNQPQHF. CDR3 sequence (DNA): TGTGCCACCAGCAGCACTTATAGCAATCAGCCCCAGCATTTT. The full variable domain, in which reference TRBV15 and TRBJ1-5 provide the parts outside the CDR3, is DAMVIQNPRYQVTQFGKPVTLSCSQTLNHNVMYWYQQKSSQAPKLLFHYYDKDFNNEADTPDNFQSRRPNTSFCFLDIRSPGLGDTAMYLCATSSTYSNQPQHFGDGTRLSIL.

This clone was counted a few times. The CDR3 loop is CASSIGQGRAEAFF. The CDR3 DNA is TGTGCCAGTAGTATAGGACAGGGTCGGGCTGAAGCTTTCTTT. The J gene is TRBJ1-1, the V gene TRBV19, with 7 bases matching TRBD1. The germline CDR1 and CDR2 sequences are LNHDA and SQIVND (reference sequence). CDR3 length: 14 residues. The V segment lost 1 base and the J segment 6 bases; nucleotides outside the gene matches: 5. The full variable domain, with the rest looked up from reference TRBV19 and TRBJ1-1, is DGGITQSPKYLFRKEGQNVTLSCEQNLNHDAMYWYRQDPGQGLRLIYYSQIVNDFQKGDIAEGYSVSREKKESFPLTVTSAQKNPTAFYLCASSIGQGRAEAFFGQGTRLTVV.

Concerning this clone itself: Other DNA variants within this sample encode the same CDR3. CDR3 loop: CASSVVGSSYEQYF. CDR3 coding DNA: TGTGCCAGCAGCGTTGTTGGGAGCTCCTACGAGCAGTACTTC. This chain joins TRBV9 and TRBJ2-7; D perhaps matches TRBD2 (5 bases). From germline, CDR1 is SGDLS and CDR2 YYNGEE. Trimming pared 2 bases from V and 0 bases from J, leaving 9 bases between. There are 14 residues in the CDR3.

The CDR3 sequence: CASRDTSGANVLTF. DNA for the CDR3: TGCGCCAGCAGAGACACCTCTGGGGCCAACGTCCTGACTTTC. The chain recombines TRBV10-2 with TRBJ2-6; unclear D gene. CDR1 is WSHSY, CDR2 SAAADI, per germline. The germline V and J ends were trimmed by 6 bases and 0 bases, with 6 bases remaining between them. CDR3 length equals 14 residues.

The chain is built from TRBV7-8 and TRBJ1-2, with 8 bases lining up with TRBD1. The J segment lost 3 bases and the V segment lost 5 bases, leaving 8 bases of the junction unmatched. Germline V lookup: CDR1 SGHVS, CDR2 FQNEAQ. The CDR3 has 15 residues. The CDR3 loop is CASSAGQGGYYGYTF. The CDR3 bases are TGTGCCAGCAGCGCCGGACAGGGCGGTTACTATGGCTACACCTTC.

The chain is built from TRBV6-2 or TRBV6-3 and TRBJ1-2; D remains unclear. Germline V gives CDR1 MNHEY, CDR2 SVGEGT. V lost 4 bases and J 5 bases, leaving 8 bases between the germline ends. There are 12 residues in the CDR3. CDR3: CASSWPRYGYTF. Here the CDR3 DNA reads TGTGCCAGCAGTTGGCCCCGATATGGCTACACCTTC.

The V call is TRBV6-2 or TRBV6-3, the J call TRBJ1-1; 7 bases align to TRBD1. V lost 5 bases to trimming and J lost 1 base; unmatched junction nucleotides: 16. The CDR3 consists of 18 residues. Germline CDR1 MNHEY, CDR2 SVGEGT. CDR3 bases: TGTGCCAGCAGTCGGGCGGGACAGCCCCTGAAACCGAACACTGAAGCTTTCTTT. It translates to CASSRAGQPLKPNTEAFF.

V usage is TRBV5-4 and J usage is TRBJ2-2; 10 bases line up with TRBD2. The germline gives CDR1 SGHNT, CDR2 YYREEE (reference sequence). V lost 0 bases, J lost 4 bases, and 6 bases stayed unmatched. The CDR3 has 17 residues. The CDR3 is CASSLGASGSPTGELFF. The CDR3 DNA sequence: TGTGCCAGCAGCTTGGGCGCTAGCGGGAGTCCCACCGGGGAGCTGTTTTTT.

Written as DNA, the CDR3 is TGCGCCAGCAGCTTGGGGCTAGATCGGTACAATGAGCAGTTCTTC. It translates to CASSLGLDRYNEQFF. The V call is TRBV5-1, the J call TRBJ2-1; D remains ambiguous. CDR1 and CDR2 from the germline V gene are SGHRS and YFSETQ. This CDR3 contains 15 residues. V was trimmed by 0 bases and J by 4 bases, leaving 11 bases between them.

The chain combines TRBV29-1 with TRBJ1-1, with 9 nucleotides matching TRBD1. The CDR3 contains 18 residues. Germline-derived CDR1 and CDR2 are SQVTM and ANQGSEA. V was clipped by 5 bases and J by 5 bases; unmatched bases: 21. CDR3 nucleotides: TGCAGCGTTTTTTCCCCCAGAAGAGCCGGGACAGGGTGGACTGAAGCTTTCTTT. Its translation is CSVFSPRRAGTGWTEAFF.

With regard to this clone: A read error may account for a junction end that differs from germline. CDR3 DNA sequence: TGTGCTAGCAGAGCCGGACAGGGGGCGGAACTGTTTTTT. It specifies CASRAGQGAELFF. V is TRBV7-7 and J is TRBJ1-4, with TRBD1 identical over 11 bases. The CDR3 loop spans 13 amino acids. CDR1 is SSHAT, CDR2 FNYEAQ, per germline (reference sequence).

This chain uses TRBV4-1 with TRBJ1-6; D may be TRBD1 (5 bases). Between the trimmed V and J ends, which lost 4 bases and 7 bases, there was a span of 14 bases. The CDR3 totals 15 residues. Germline loops: CDR1 MGHRA, CDR2 YSYEKL. CDR3 sequence (DNA): TGCGCCAGCAGCCCAACCCAGGGTACGAATTCACCCCTCCACTTT. Translation: CASSPTQGTNSPLHF.

This clone was counted a few times. V usage is TRBV12-3 or TRBV12-4 and J usage is TRBJ1-6; D unclear. The CDR3 totals 12 residues. V lost 2 bases to trimming and J lost 10 bases, with 6 bases between them. The CDR3 DNA is TGTGCCAGCAGTTTAAGTAGCTCACCCCTCCACTTT. Its translation: CASSLSSSPLHF.

The V gene is TRBV3-1 (or the pseudogene TRBV3-2), the J gene TRBJ1-6; D call uncertain. The CDR3 covers 14 residues. CDR1 and CDR2 (germline): LGHDT, YNNKEL (reference sequence). The V end was cut by 1 base, the J end by 9 bases, with 10 bases between. For the CDR3, the DNA is TGTGCCAGCAGCCAAGTGGCCGCCATTTCACCCCTCCACTTT. Its protein is CASSQVAAISPLHF.

The V and J genes are TRBV27 and TRBJ1-3; D not certain. The germline V gene has CDR1 MNHEY and CDR2 SMNVEV (reference sequence). The length of the CDR3 is 17 residues. Trimming removed 5 bases at V and 0 bases at J, with 17 bases between. The CDR3: CASSMEGTSFSGNTIYF. CDR3 DNA sequence: TGTGCCAGCAGTATGGAGGGAACAAGCTTCTCTGGAAACACCATATATTTT.

The sample holds a few counts of this clone. The rearrangement uses TRBV27 and TRBJ2-7; 7 nucleotides align to TRBD2. The V and J ends lost 5 bases and 11 bases, in that order; junction bases with no gene match: 6. The CDR3 loop spans 11 amino acids. The V gene's germline CDR1 is MNHEY and CDR2 SMNVEV (reference sequence). The CDR3: CASSRGGREYF. As DNA, the CDR3 is TGTGCCAGCAGTAGAGGAGGGAGGGAGTACTTC.

The V call is TRBV18, the J call TRBJ1-5; D perhaps matches TRBD1 (5 bases). The CDR3 has 16 amino acids. The germline V and J ends were trimmed by 3 bases and 0 bases, with 12 bases remaining between them. Per the germline V gene, CDR1 is KGHSH and CDR2 is LQKENI. In DNA, the CDR3 is TGTGCCAGCTCACCGCCAGGGTCTGCTAGCAATCAGCCCCAGCATTTT. It encodes CASSPPGSASNQPQHF.

The J gene is TRBJ1-2, the V gene TRBV9; no reliable D call. In germline, CDR1 is SGDLS, CDR2 YYNGEE. V lost 3 bases and J lost 4, with 16 bases in between. The CDR3 extends over 15 amino acids. The CDR3: CASSAREGTPYGYTF. The CDR3 bases are TGTGCCAGCAGCGCGAGGGAGGGCACCCCCTATGGCTACACCTTC.

The chain uses TRBV6-2 or TRBV6-3 and TRBJ2-7; D call uncertain. Looked up from germline, CDR1 is MNHEY and CDR2 is SVGEGT. This CDR3 is built from 12 residues. V shed 0 bases and J shed 6 bases, with 6 bases lying between them. This CDR3 is CASSYSVFEQYF. CDR3 DNA: TGTGCCAGCAGTTACTCCGTCTTCGAGCAGTACTTC.

This chain connects TRBV6-2 or TRBV6-3 to TRBJ1-2; maybe TRBD1 (5 bases). Trimming pared 5 bases from V and 0 bases from J, leaving 13 bases between. The CDR3 runs to 15 residues. Germline CDR1 and CDR2: MNHEY and SVGEGT. In DNA form, the CDR3 reads TGTGCCAGCAGTAGACAGCGCCTGGCTAACTATGGCTACACCTTC. This sequence encodes CASSRQRLANYGYTF.